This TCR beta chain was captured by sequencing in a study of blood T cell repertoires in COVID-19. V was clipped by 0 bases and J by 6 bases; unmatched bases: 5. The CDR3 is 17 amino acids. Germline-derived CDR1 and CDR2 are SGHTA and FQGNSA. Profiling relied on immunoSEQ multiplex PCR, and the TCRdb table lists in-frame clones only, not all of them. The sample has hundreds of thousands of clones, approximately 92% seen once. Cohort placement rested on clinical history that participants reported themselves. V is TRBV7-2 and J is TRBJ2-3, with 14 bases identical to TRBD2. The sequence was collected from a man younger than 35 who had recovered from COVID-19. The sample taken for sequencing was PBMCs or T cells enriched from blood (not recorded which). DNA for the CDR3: TGTGCCAGCAGCTTAGCCGGGACTAGCGGGAGCGGTGATACGCAGTATTTT. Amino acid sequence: CASSLAGTSGSGDTQYF.